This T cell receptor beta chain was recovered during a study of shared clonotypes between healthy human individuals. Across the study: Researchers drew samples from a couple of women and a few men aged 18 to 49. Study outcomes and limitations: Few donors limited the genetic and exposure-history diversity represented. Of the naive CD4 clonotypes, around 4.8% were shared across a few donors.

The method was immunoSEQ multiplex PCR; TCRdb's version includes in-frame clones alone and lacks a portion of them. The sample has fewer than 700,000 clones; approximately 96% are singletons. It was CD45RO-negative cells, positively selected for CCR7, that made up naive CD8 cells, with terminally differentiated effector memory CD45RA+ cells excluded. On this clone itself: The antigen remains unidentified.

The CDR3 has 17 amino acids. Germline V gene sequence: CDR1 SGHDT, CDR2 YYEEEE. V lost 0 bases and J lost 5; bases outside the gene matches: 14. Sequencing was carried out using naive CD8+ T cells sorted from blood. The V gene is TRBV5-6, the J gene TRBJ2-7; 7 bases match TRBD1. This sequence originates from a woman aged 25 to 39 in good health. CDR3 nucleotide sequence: TGTGCCAGCAGCTTGGCTCCGTGGGGACAGAACGGTGACGAGCAGTACTTC. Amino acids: CASSLAPWGQNGDEQYF.